This is a list of T cell receptor beta chains from one sample in a study of cytomegalovirus exposure and HLA in healthy donors. TCRdb's copy holds only in-frame clones and misses some; the assay was immunoSEQ multiplex PCR. Counted here are 150,000 to 180,000 clones, about 83% occurring once; the ten biggest clones make up under 4.5%. Sequencing was carried out using PBMCs. Receptors originate from a woman aged 40 to 49 in good health and CMV-seronegative. The CDR3 runs from the conserved cysteine through the conserved F or W. A D gene is named only where the DNA matches it firmly. The size entry is marked missing in some rows and otherwise reads once, few, many or a size class.

>TRBD1|-|TRBJ2-7|TRBV18
TGTGCCAGCTCACCACTGGGCCAGGGGGACGAGCAGTACTTC
CASSPLGQGDEQYF
>TRBD2|-|TRBJ2-2|TRBV19
TGTGCCAGTAGCTCGTGGAGCGGGGTCACCACCGGGGAGCTGTTTTTT
CASSSWSGVTTGELFF
>TRBD1|few|TRBJ1-1|TRBV19
TGTGCCAGCTTACACCTGACAGGGACGACTGAAGCTTTCTTT
CASLHLTGTTEAFF
>TRBD1|once|TRBJ2-1|TRBV6-6
TGTGCCAGCAGTTACTCGCGACAGGGGGGGAATGAGCAGTTCTTC
CASSYSRQGGNEQFF
>-|-|TRBJ1-4|TRBV4-1
TGCGCCAGCAGCCAAAGAACAGCAACTAATGAAAAACTGTTTTTT
CASSQRTATNEKLFF
>-|-|TRBJ1-1|TRBV2
TGTGCCAGCAGTGAAATTTCGGCACTATCGAACACTGAAGCTTTCTTT
CASSEISALSNTEAFF
>TRBD2|-|TRBJ2-1|TRBV6-5
TGTGCCAGCAGTTTGAGCGGGAGAACCTACAATGAGCAGTTCTTC
CASSLSGRTYNEQFF
>TRBD1|-|TRBJ2-1|TRBV12-5
TGTGCTAGTGGTGGAGACAGGGGGCTCTACAATGAGCAGTTCTTC
CASGGDRGLYNEQFF
>TRBD1|-|TRBJ1-1|TRBV5-4
TGTGCCAGCAGGCCTACTACAGGGGTCACTGAAGCTTTCTTT
CASRPTTGVTEAFF
>-|-|TRBJ2-3|TRBV2
TGTGCCAGCAGTGAATCGCCCAGGATCACAGATACGCAGTATTTT
CASSESPRITDTQYF
>-|-|TRBJ2-7|TRBV28
TGTGCCAGCAGCTCCGACCACCTGGACATTCCCCTCTACGAGCAGTACTTC
CASSSDHLDIPLYEQYF
>TRBD2|-|TRBJ2-1|TRBV10-3
TGTGCCATCAGTGAGTCGACGGGGGGGGGCCAATACAATGAGCAGTTCTTC
CAISESTGGGQYNEQFF
>-|-|TRBJ1-6|TRBV5-1
TGCGCCAGCAGCCCTGGACAGCCCGGGACAACCCTCCACTTT
CASSPGQPGTTLHF
>-|-|TRBJ1-5|TRBV5-1
TGCGCCAGCAGCTTGGGAGGAGAGTATAGCAATCAGCCCCAGCATTTT
CASSLGGEYSNQPQHF
>TRBD1|-|TRBJ2-2|TRBV10-3
TGTGCCATCAGTGAGCCCCCGGGACAGGGGGGAACCGGGGAGCTGTTTTTT
CAISEPPGQGGTGELFF
>TRBD2|-|TRBJ2-1|TRBV6-5
TGTGCCAGCAGTTACAGCGGGGCCCCCCTTTACAATGAGCAGTTCTTC
CASSYSGAPLYNEQFF
>-|-|TRBJ1-1|TRBV6-1
TGTGCCAGCAGTGCCGCGGGAGGCACTGAAGCTTTCTTT
CASSAAGGTEAFF
>TRBD2|-|TRBJ2-7|TRBV7-9
TGTGCCAGCAGCCGTGCTAGCGGGGGGCCCTACGAGCAGTACTTC
CASSRASGGPYEQYF
>TRBD1|-|TRBJ2-7|TRBV5-1
TGCGCCAGCAGCCGGGACAGGGTCGACCAGCAGTACTTC
CASSRDRVDQQYF
>-|-|TRBJ2-2|TRBV6-5
TGTGCCAGCAGTTACGAGGGAACCGGGGAGCTGTTTTTT
CASSYEGTGELFF
>-|few|TRBJ2-1|TRBV11-3
TGTGCCAGCAGCCCTGGACAATCTCGGGACAATGAGCAGTTCTTC
CASSPGQSRDNEQFF
>-|few|TRBJ2-3|TRBV7-2
TGTGCCAGCAGCACGAGCGGGACAGATACGCAGTATTTT
CASSTSGTDTQYF
>TRBD2|-|TRBJ2-1|TRBV5-1
TGCGCCAGCAGATTGGGTGGACTAGCTTTTCAAGGTGAGCAGTTCTTC
CASRLGGLAFQGEQFF
>-|-|TRBJ1-1|TRBV5-4
TGTGCCAGCAGCTTGGATGTCGGGGACACTGAAGCTTTCTTT
CASSLDVGDTEAFF
>-|once|TRBJ1-4|TRBV18
TGTGCCAGCTCACGGGCCTCGGGAGGGGAAAAACTGTTTTTT
CASSRASGGEKLFF
>TRBD1|-|TRBJ1-5|TRBV4-1
TGCGCCAGCAGCCAGTTACAGGGGTTGAAGCAGCCCCAGCATTTT
CASSQLQGLKQPQHF
>-|-|TRBJ1-2|TRBV6-1
TGTGCCAGCAGTGTCCTGCTGACAGGAAACTTAGAGGATGGCTACACCTTC
CASSVLLTGNLEDGYTF
>TRBD1|-|TRBJ1-2|TRBV19
TGTGCCAGTACCGCTGACAGGGGAGGTTTTGGCTACACCTTC
CASTADRGGFGYTF
>-|-|TRBJ1-2|TRBV28
TGTGCCAGCAGTTTGCAGGATTTGTACCACACCTTC
CASSLQDLYHTF
>TRBD2|-|TRBJ2-5|TRBV10-1
TGCGCCAGCAGTACCTCTAGCGGGACGGGCCAAGAGACCCAGTACTTC
CASSTSSGTGQETQYF
>TRBD1|-|TRBJ2-3|TRBV5-1
TGCGCCAGCAGCTTGTGGGGGGGTGGGACAGGGACAGATACGCAGTATTTT
CASSLWGGGTGTDTQYF
>-|-|TRBJ2-2|TRBV7-6
TGTGCCAGCAGCTTACAGGGGGGGAACACCGGGGAGCTGTTTTTT
CASSLQGGNTGELFF
>-|-|TRBJ1-3|TRBV30
TGTGCCTGGCGGGTGGCTGGAAACACCATATATTTT
CAWRVAGNTIYF
>-|-|TRBJ1-1|TRBV2
TGTGCCAGGCGCGGGATGAACACTGAAGCTTTCTTT
CARRGMNTEAFF
>TRBD1|few|TRBJ1-5|TRBV6-5
TGTGCCAGCAGTTGGGGACAGGGCAATCAGCCCCAGCATTTT
CASSWGQGNQPQHF
>TRBD1|-|TRBJ2-7|TRBV27
TGTGCCAGCAGCCCCGGGACAGGGGGCATCGAGCAGTACTTC
CASSPGTGGIEQYF
>TRBD1|-|TRBJ1-5|TRBV7-7
TGTGCTAGCAGCGCTCGACAGGGGTCACATAGCAATCAGCCCCAGCATTTT
CASSARQGSHSNQPQHF
>TRBD1|-|TRBJ1-2|TRBV9
TGTGCCAGCAGCGTAGGAGGGACAGGGGTAGCTAACTATGGCTACACCTTC
CASSVGGTGVANYGYTF
>TRBD1|-|TRBJ1-1|TRBV19
TGTGCCAGTAGTGTACAGGGGAGGTCAGACACTGAAGCTTTCTTT
CASSVQGRSDTEAFF
>TRBD1|-|TRBJ2-2|TRBV6-1
TGTGCCAGCAGTTTGGGACAGGGCGGGGAGCTGTTTTTT
CASSLGQGGELFF
>-|-|TRBJ2-2|TRBV5-1
TGCGCCAGCACCCGGACAGAAACCGCCGGGGAGCTGTTTTTT
CASTRTETAGELFF
>-|-|TRBJ1-5|TRBV14
TGTGCCAGCAGCCAAGTTGGGGCAAATCAGCCCCAGCATTTT
CASSQVGANQPQHF
>-|-|TRBJ2-6|TRBV29-1
TGCAGCGTTGAGAGGTCTGGGGCCAACGTCCTGACTTTC
CSVERSGANVLTF
>-|-|TRBJ1-1|TRBV5-6
TGTGCCAGCAGCTTTCCCACCCCGGACACTGAAGCTTTCTTT
CASSFPTPDTEAFF
>-|-|TRBJ2-1|TRBV9
TGTGCCAGCAGCGGAGGGTGGGGGCGGGGGTTATACAATGAGCAGTTCTTC
CASSGGWGRGLYNEQFF
>-|-|TRBJ2-1|TRBV5-6
TGTGCCAGCAGCCCCCGGGCGGGTGAGCAGTTCTTC
CASSPRAGEQFF
>-|-|TRBJ1-1|TRBV5-1
TGCGCCAGCAGCTCCGGGACGGCGGGGACTGAAGCTTTCTTT
CASSSGTAGTEAFF
>TRBD1|-|TRBJ2-7|TRBV5-1
TGCGCCAGCAGCTTGGAGGGGGCATACGAGCAGTACTTC
CASSLEGAYEQYF
>TRBD1|-|TRBJ2-1|TRBV18
TGTGCCAGCTCACAACTCCCATCAGGGGGCGACGATGAGCAGTTCTTC
CASSQLPSGGDDEQFF
>-|-|TRBJ2-7|TRBV6-6
TGTGCCAGCGGGATCGGGGAGGTGGGCGAGCAGTACTTC
CASGIGEVGEQYF
>-|-|TRBJ1-1|TRBV5-8
TGTGCCAGCAGCTTGTTTCAGGGTAGGATGAACACTGAAGCTTTCTTT
CASSLFQGRMNTEAFF
>TRBD1|-|TRBJ1-2|TRBV6-6
TGTGCCAGCAGTTACAGGGGAGACAGGGTGGACAAGAGCTACACCTTC
CASSYRGDRVDKSYTF
>-|-|TRBJ1-1|TRBV5-1
TGCGCCAGCAGCTTGTTGGGAGGGCCTACGAACACTGAAGCTTTCTTT
CASSLLGGPTNTEAFF
>TRBD2|-|TRBJ2-7|TRBV4-2
TGTGCCAGCAGCCCCCAACCGGGACTAGCGGGAGAGTCCCGCTACGAGCAGTACTTC
CASSPQPGLAGESRYEQYF
>-|-|TRBJ2-2|TRBV5-1
TGCGCCAGCAGGACAGCGAACACCGGGGAGCTGTTTTTT
CASRTANTGELFF